This record looks at one T cell receptor (beta chain) sequence and its context. This sample stems from a study of blood T cell repertoires in COVID-19. Study details: T cells, B-cell-depleted T cells, or PBMCs provided the cDNA or gDNA that served as material.

In the study's own analysis: Researchers report that nucleated cell counts were estimated from reference gene primer amplification. The table came from immunoSEQ multiplex PCR; TCRdb's copy has only in-frame clones and leaves some out. V and J calls and clone size follow that table, whereas D and trimming were derived from the DNA. The data hold about 240,000 clones, with about 85% observed a single time. What was sequenced was peripheral blood. This receptor was identified in a woman aged 55-70 years with active or convalescent COVID-19.

The CDR3 region has the DNA TGTGCCAGCGGACAGGGGGCTTCTGGGGCCAACGTCCTGACTTTC. It yields the protein CASGQGASGANVLTF. This chain uses TRBV19 with TRBJ2-6, with 11 bases fitting TRBD1. Germline lookup yields CDR1 LNHDA and CDR2 SQIVND (reference sequence). CDR3 length equals 15 residues. V gave up 9 bases and J gave up 1 base; unmatched junction bases: 2.